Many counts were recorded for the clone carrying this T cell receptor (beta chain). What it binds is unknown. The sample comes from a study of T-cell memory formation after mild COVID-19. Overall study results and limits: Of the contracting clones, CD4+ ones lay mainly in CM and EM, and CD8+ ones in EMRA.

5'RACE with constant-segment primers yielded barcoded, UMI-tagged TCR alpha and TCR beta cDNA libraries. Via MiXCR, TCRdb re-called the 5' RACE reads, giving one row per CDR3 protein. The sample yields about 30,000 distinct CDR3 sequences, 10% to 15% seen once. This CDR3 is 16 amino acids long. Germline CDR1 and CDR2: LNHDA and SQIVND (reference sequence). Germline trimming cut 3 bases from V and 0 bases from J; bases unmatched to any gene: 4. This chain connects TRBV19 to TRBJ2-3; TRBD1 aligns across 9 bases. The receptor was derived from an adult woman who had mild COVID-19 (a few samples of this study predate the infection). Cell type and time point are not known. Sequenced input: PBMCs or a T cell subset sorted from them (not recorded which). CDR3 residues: CASSMGTGSSTDTQYF. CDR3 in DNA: TGTGCCAGTAGTATGGGGACAGGGTCTAGCACAGATACGCAGTATTTT.